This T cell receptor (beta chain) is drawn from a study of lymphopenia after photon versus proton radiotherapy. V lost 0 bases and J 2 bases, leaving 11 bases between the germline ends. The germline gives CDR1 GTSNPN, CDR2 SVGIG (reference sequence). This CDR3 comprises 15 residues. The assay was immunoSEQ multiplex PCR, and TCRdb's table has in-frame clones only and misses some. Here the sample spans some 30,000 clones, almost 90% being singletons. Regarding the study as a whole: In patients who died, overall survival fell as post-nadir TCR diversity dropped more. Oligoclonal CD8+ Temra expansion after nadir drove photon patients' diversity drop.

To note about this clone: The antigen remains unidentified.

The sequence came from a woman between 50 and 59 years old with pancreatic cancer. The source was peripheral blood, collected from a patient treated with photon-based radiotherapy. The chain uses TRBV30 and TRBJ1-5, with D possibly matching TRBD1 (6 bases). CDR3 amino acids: CAWSVRGGGNQPQHF. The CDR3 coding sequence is TGTGCCTGGAGTGTACGCGGGGGCGGCAATCAGCCCCAGCATTTT.